The 16 T cell receptor beta chains below were found in one sample sequenced in a study of regulatory T cells in long-lasting Graves disease. For TCR beta, libraries came from iRepertoire HTBI primers and Arm-PCR of CDR3 regions. From the multiplex PCR reads, TCRdb called clonotypes with MiXCR, one entry per CDR3 protein. The sample lists fewer than 600,000 distinct CDR3 sequences, approximately 23% occurring once. Time point in this sample: persistent/refractory GD, antithyroid drugs over 5 years with positive TRAb. Making the TCR library involved RNA that had been extracted from PBMCs. The sample in question was peripheral blood mononuclear cells (PBMCs), obtained when the disease was refractory, from a patient treated with antithyroid drugs. Source of these receptors: a female donor with Graves disease.

V and J are TRBV7-9 and TRBJ2-7; D gene uncertain. Trimming left V 5 bases short and J 0 bases short, with 11 bases between. The CDR3 has 14 amino acids. Germline V gives CDR1 SEHNR, CDR2 FQNEAQ (reference sequence). The chain's CDR3 is CASSRLGISYEQYF. CDR3 nucleotide sequence: TGTGCCAGCAGCCGTTTAGGGATCTCCTACGAGCAGTACTTC.

The sample holds a few counts of this clonotype. The V call is TRBV11-2, the J call TRBJ2-2; D gene uncertain. The CDR3 consists of 17 residues. With 1 base removed from V and 6 bases from J, the gap between germline ends came to 18 bases. Germline lookup yields CDR1 SGHAT and CDR2 FQNNGV. The CDR3 region is CASSLVAPGRGPGELFF. For the CDR3, the DNA is TGTGCCAGCAGCTTAGTCGCCCCCGGAAGAGGTCCCGGGGAGCTGTTTTTT.

This clonotype was detected only a few times. The rearrangement joins TRBV7-3 to TRBJ2-1; D tentatively fits TRBD1 or TRBD2 (6 bases each). V was pared by 1 base and J by 5 bases, with 15 bases between. Germline V gene data show CDR1 as SGHTA and CDR2 as FQGTGA. The CDR3 consists of 16 residues. CDR3 nucleotide sequence: TGTGCCAGCAGCTTAATCAGTGGGGGGCAGCACAATGAGCAGTTCTTC. Translation: CASSLISGGQHNEQFF.

This clonotype was picked up many times. The chain carries TRBV12-3 or TRBV12-4 and TRBJ1-5; D is possibly TRBD1 (5 bases). Trimming shortened V by 2 bases and J by 3 bases, and 17 bases separated the two germline ends. This CDR3 comprises 17 residues. CDR3 sequence: CASSLRGREGNNQPQHF. The CDR3 DNA is TGTGCCAGCAGTTTAAGGGGCAGGGAGGGAAACAATCAGCCCCAGCATTTT.

This chain links TRBV18 with TRBJ2-2; D might be TRBD1 or TRBD2, each matching 5 bases. CDR1 and CDR2 (germline): KGHSH, LQKENI. The CDR3 is made up of 14 amino acids. The V end lost 6 bases, the J end lost 2 bases, and 10 bases lay between the germline ends. For the CDR3, the DNA is TGTGCCAGCTCTGGGGACGGAAACACCGGGGAGCTGTTTTTT. It encodes CASSGDGNTGELFF.

This clonotype occurred a few times. V is TRBV19 and J is TRBJ2-2, with 11 bases fitting TRBD2. This CDR3 comprises 14 residues. The V segment lost 10 bases and the J segment 0 bases; nucleotides outside the gene matches: 1. Germline values: CDR1 LNHDA, CDR2 SQIVND (reference sequence). This CDR3 reads CATGLAANTGELFF. DNA for the CDR3: TGTGCCACGGGACTAGCGGCGAACACCGGGGAGCTGTTTTTT.

There are a few counts of this clonotype. The J gene is TRBJ1-3, the V gene TRBV28, with D possibly TRBD1 on 5 matching bases. Germline V gene data show CDR1 as MDHEN and CDR2 as SYDVKM. V lost 7 bases to trimming and J lost 3 bases, with 10 bases between them. This CDR3 spans 13 amino acids. The CDR3 protein is CASNGGDGNTIYF. The DNA of the CDR3 is TGTGCCAGCAATGGGGGGGATGGAAACACCATATATTTT.

This sequence joins TRBV7-2 and TRBJ2-3, with 8 bases that match TRBD2. The V gene end was trimmed by 3 bases and the J gene end by 3 bases; junction bases not matched to a gene: 5. This CDR3 is built from 15 residues. Germline values: CDR1 SGHTA, CDR2 FQGNSA. The CDR3, as DNA: TGTGCCAGCAGCTTTACGGGACTAGGTACAGATACGCAGTATTTT. This codes for CASSFTGLGTDTQYF.

This clonotype was found once. The chain joins TRBV6-9 to TRBJ2-7; D may match TRBD1 or TRBD2 (6 bases each). V gave up 3 bases and J gave up 7 bases, with 13 bases separating them. Per germline, CDR1 MNHGY and CDR2 SVAAGI. This CDR3 comprises 13 residues. The CDR3 reads CASSYSRGPEQYF. The CDR3, as DNA: TGTGCCAGCAGTTACTCCCGGGGGCCTGAGCAGTACTTC.

The rearrangement uses TRBV7-2 and TRBJ1-5, with TRBD1 as a possible D gene (5 bases). V was trimmed by 5 bases and J by 7 bases, leaving 15 bases between them. The CDR3 spans 14 residues. Germline V lookup: CDR1 SGHTA, CDR2 FQGNSA. CDR3 protein: CASSTGGVVQPQHF. Written as DNA, the CDR3 is TGTGCCAGCAGCACAGGCGGGGTAGTACAGCCCCAGCATTTT.

This chain joins TRBV20-1 and TRBJ2-4; D perhaps matches TRBD2 (7 bases). Trimming took 3 bases from V and 6 from J, leaving 15 bases between them. Germline CDR1 is DFQATT and CDR2 is SNEGSKA (reference sequence). The CDR3 runs 14 residues. As DNA, the CDR3 is TGCAGTGCTAGGCCTGGGGAGGGGGTAAACATTCAGTACTTC. Protein sequence: CSARPGEGVNIQYF.

This clonotype was seen repeatedly, ten times or more. The chain links TRBV12-3 or TRBV12-4 to TRBJ1-1; D might be TRBD1 (6 bases). Trimming shortened V by 1 base and J by 5 bases, and 14 bases separated the two germline ends. This CDR3 comprises 15 residues. DNA for the CDR3: TGTGCCAGCAGTTTAGGGTGGGGGGCGCAGACTGAAGCTTTCTTT. It specifies CASSLGWGAQTEAFF.

Ten or more counts support this clonotype. This chain uses TRBV6-1 with TRBJ2-7; 13 bases fit TRBD2. The CDR3 runs to 15 residues. Germline V gene sequence: CDR1 MNHNS, CDR2 SASEGT. The J segment lost 2 bases and the V segment lost 6 bases, leaving 4 bases of the junction unmatched. DNA for the CDR3: TGTGCCAGCAGGAGGACTAGCGGGGGACCCTACGAGCAGTACTTC. It codes for CASRRTSGGPYEQYF.

This clonotype has just a few counts. The V and J genes are TRBV19 and TRBJ2-7, with a weak D call TRBD2 (6 bases). Trimming left V 5 bases short and J 4 bases short, with 15 bases between. The CDR3 length is 14 residues. Germline CDR1 is LNHDA and CDR2 is SQIVND (reference sequence). The CDR3 DNA follows: TGTGCCAGTAGTCCGGGAGCGGTAGGGTACGAGCAGTACTTC. Its translation is CASSPGAVGYEQYF.

This clonotype was counted between two and nine times. The rearrangement uses TRBV15 and TRBJ2-7, with D tentatively TRBD1 (8 bases). Trimming shortened V by 3 bases and J by 7 bases, and 22 bases separated the two germline ends. This CDR3 is built from 16 residues. In germline, CDR1 is LNHNV, CDR2 YYDKDF (reference sequence). CDR3 in DNA: TGTGCCACCAGCAGGCTACCGACAGGGGAGGGGGTGGAGCAGTACTTC. It is translated as CATSRLPTGEGVEQYF.

The chain has TRBV12-3 or TRBV12-4 and TRBJ2-7; tentative D call: TRBD2 (6 bases). V lost 5 bases, J lost 6 bases, and 17 bases lay in between. CDR3 length: 14 residues. The CDR3 is CASSIGTRGTEQYF. DNA for the CDR3: TGTGCCAGCAGTATCGGGACCCGGGGGACCGAGCAGTACTTC.